This TCR beta chain was sequenced in a study of T-cell memory formation after mild COVID-19. Study summary: Largely, TCR clusters stayed within a single donor.

Constant-segment primers were used for 5'RACE, and the resulting TCR alpha and TCR beta cDNA libraries carried sample barcodes and UMIs. TCRdb recomputed calls from the 5' RACE reads with MiXCR, one row per CDR3 protein. This table holds 75,000 to 90,000 distinct CDR3 sequences, about 15% found once. This clonotype has a handful of counts. Antigen: not known. Study outcomes and limitations: There were some responding clones in pre-infection memory, which suggested that cross-reactive memory had joined.

In germline, CDR1 is SEHNR, CDR2 FQNEAQ (reference sequence). The CDR3 consists of 18 residues. V was trimmed by 2 bases and J by 0 bases, leaving 19 bases between them. Sequencing was done on a sample of PBMCs or a T cell subset sorted from them (not recorded which). J is TRBJ2-5 and V is TRBV7-9; a weak D match, TRBD1 (6 bases). This TCR was recovered from an adult woman who had mild COVID-19 (a few samples of this study predate the infection). Cell type and time point are not known. The CDR3 sequence: CASSLPVGSGEDQETQYF. The CDR3 DNA sequence: TGTGCCAGCAGCTTACCGGTGGGGTCAGGGGAAGACCAAGAGACCCAGTACTTC.